The present entry profiles one T cell receptor (beta chain) with its context. The data belong to a study of T cell changes during pregnancy in multiple sclerosis. V was cut by 2 bases and J by 6 bases, with 4 bases left in between. This CDR3 comprises 11 residues. Germline V gene lookup returns CDR1 MNHNY and CDR2 SVGAGI (reference sequence). Measured with immunoSEQ multiplex PCR; TCRdb has only the in-frame clones, and not every one. The sample lists tens of thousands of clones; roughly 92% were seen once. The chain carries TRBV6-6 and TRBJ1-2, with unresolved D. The TCR sequence derives from a female donor with multiple sclerosis, enrolled in a pregnancy study. The sequences come from peripheral blood, collected before pregnancy. The CDR3 protein is CASSYEDGYTF. The CDR3 nucleotides are TGTGCCAGCAGTTACGAGGATGGCTACACCTTC.